These 21 T cell receptor beta chains share one sample of origin, sequenced in a study of blood T cell repertoires in COVID-19. Some clones are missing from TCRdb's copy, which holds only in-frame ones; the method was immunoSEQ multiplex PCR. The sample consists of over 250,000 clones, over 75% of them appearing once. Sample: peripheral blood. These receptors were collected from a woman aged 70-85 years with acute or convalescent COVID-19.

This clone was recorded a few times. This chain joins TRBV20-1 and TRBJ2-1; TRBD2 matches at 12 bases. V dropped 3 bases and J dropped 8; count of bases not matched to a gene: 17. The CDR3 totals 18 residues. Germline V lookup: CDR1 DFQATT, CDR2 SNEGSKA (reference sequence). This chain's CDR3 is CSASTLYSGTSGSYEQFF. In DNA form, the CDR3 reads TGCAGTGCTAGTACCCTATACTCCGGGACTAGCGGGTCATATGAGCAGTTCTTC.

The V gene is TRBV5-1, the J gene TRBJ2-1; 7 bases line up with TRBD2. The CDR3 is 13 amino acids. Germline CDR1 is SGHRS and CDR2 is YFSETQ. V gave up 0 bases and J gave up 10 bases; unmatched junction bases: 4. The CDR3 bases are TGCGCCAGCAGCTTGGGGGACTACCGGGAGCAGTTCTTC. The encoded protein is CASSLGDYREQFF.

The V and J genes are TRBV2 and TRBJ2-7; no clear D. The germline V gene encodes CDR1 SNHLY and CDR2 FYNNEI. The CDR3 runs to 11 residues. V was shortened by 7 bases and J by 3 bases, with 7 bases between the two germline ends. The CDR3, as DNA: TGTGCCAGCACAAGCGACTACGAGCAGTACTTC. It yields the protein CASTSDYEQYF.

The chain employs TRBV6-5 and TRBJ1-1, with 8 positions matching TRBD1. Germline CDR1 is MNHEY and CDR2 is SVGAGI. This CDR3 is 15 amino acids long. The V gene end was trimmed by 2 bases and the J gene end by 1 base; junction bases not matched to a gene: 3. The chain's CDR3 is CASSYRGQANTEAFF. CDR3 nucleotide sequence: TGTGCCAGCAGTTACAGGGGACAGGCGAACACTGAAGCTTTCTTT.

As DNA, the CDR3 is TGTGCCAGCAGCTTCACCCGGACAGGAGCGGTCCACTTT. This sequence encodes CASSFTRTGAVHF. The rearrangement joins TRBV7-2 to TRBJ1-6; 7 nucleotides line up with TRBD1. The CDR3 is made up of 13 amino acids. Per germline, CDR1 SGHTA and CDR2 FQGNSA. V was clipped by 3 bases and J by 17 bases; unmatched bases: 10.

With respect to this clone: Other DNA sequences in the same sample also yield this CDR3. V is TRBV19 and J is TRBJ1-1, with TRBD1 matching over 7 bases. CDR3 length: 15 residues. CDR1 is LNHDA and CDR2 is SQIVND in the germline V gene (reference sequence). J lost 0 bases, V lost 3 bases, and 4 bases had no gene match. The CDR3 DNA reads TGTGCCAGTAGTATCCACAGGGGCTTGAACACTGAAGCTTTCTTT. Protein: CASSIHRGLNTEAFF. Combining the CDR3 with reference TRBV19 and TRBJ1-1 gives the whole variable domain DGGITQSPKYLFRKEGQNVTLSCEQNLNHDAMYWYRQDPGQGLRLIYYSQIVNDFQKGDIAEGYSVSREKKESFPLTVTSAQKNPTAFYLCASSIHRGLNTEAFFGQGTRLTVV.

V is TRBV21-1 and J is TRBJ1-2; TRBD1, the D gene given by the table, was not confirmed from the DNA. TRBV21-1 is an annotated pseudogene. The CDR3 length is 17 residues. DNA for the CDR3: TGTGCCAGCAGCATCCACCCGAACAGGCCCACTAACTATGGCTACACCTTC. It is translated as CASSIHPNRPTNYGYTF.

The rearrangement uses TRBV12-2 and TRBJ1-1. TRBV12-2 corresponds to a pseudogene. The CDR3 covers 17 residues. The CDR3 nucleotides are TGTGCAAGTCGCTTAGTCGGGAGCCGGACTATGAACACTGAAGCTTTCTTT. The encoded protein is CASRLVGSRTMNTEAFF.

The chain joins TRBV3-1 (or the pseudogene TRBV3-2) to TRBJ1-2; 9 bases are a match to TRBD1. Germline trimming cut 4 bases from V and 4 bases from J; bases unmatched to any gene: 7. The CDR3 has 15 amino acids. Per the germline V gene, CDR1 is LGHDT and CDR2 is YNNKEL (reference sequence). CDR3 protein: CASSPGTGMSYGYTF. The CDR3 DNA reads TGTGCCAGCAGCCCCGGGACAGGGATGAGCTATGGCTACACCTTC.

In this sample, this clone turned up a few times. The rearrangement links TRBV6-6 to TRBJ1-3, with a tentative D call TRBD1 (6 bases). Between the trimmed V and J ends, which lost 7 bases and 0 bases, there was a span of 10 bases. CDR3 length: 14 amino acids. The germline CDR1 and CDR2 sequences are MNHNY and SVGAGI (reference sequence). Here the CDR3 reads CASKGDNSGNTIYF. The CDR3 DNA reads TGTGCCAGCAAGGGGGACAACTCTGGAAACACCATATATTTT.

The rearrangement links TRBV19 to TRBJ1-2, with a tentative D call TRBD1 (5 bases). Germline V gene data show CDR1 as LNHDA and CDR2 as SQIVND (reference sequence). This CDR3 is 16 amino acids long. V shed 3 bases and J shed 8 bases, with 22 bases lying between them. CDR3 protein: CASSIPMGRGLGGYTF. CDR3 nucleotides: TGTGCCAGTAGTATCCCCATGGGAAGGGGATTAGGCGGCTACACCTTC.

This chain connects TRBV6-5 to TRBJ2-1; 10 bases match TRBD1. J lost 3 bases, V lost 10 bases, and 9 bases had no gene match. The CDR3 is made up of 15 amino acids. Germline CDR1 MNHEY, CDR2 SVGAGI. CDR3 residues: CATTPGQGYYNEQFF. CDR3 coding DNA: TGTGCCACCACCCCGGGACAGGGGTACTACAATGAGCAGTTCTTC.

This clone was picked up a small number of times. V is TRBV5-4 and J is TRBJ2-3, with D perhaps TRBD2 (6 bases). From germline, CDR1 is SGHNT and CDR2 YYREEE (reference sequence). This CDR3 spans 12 amino acids. Trimming left V 4 bases short and J 6 bases short, with 9 bases between. CDR3 nucleotides: TGTGCCAGCAGCAGACTAGACGATACGCAGTATTTT. Its protein product is CASSRLDDTQYF.

The chain couples TRBV5-6 to TRBJ2-3, with 8 bases identical to TRBD2. With V trimmed by 4 bases and J by 0 bases, 4 bases remained unmatched. CDR3 length equals 15 residues. CDR1 is SGHDT, CDR2 YYEEEE, per germline. The CDR3 reads CASSPGLVSTDTQYF. The DNA of the CDR3 is TGTGCCAGCAGCCCGGGACTAGTTAGCACAGATACGCAGTATTTT.

This chain connects TRBV4-2 to TRBJ1-4; a possible D gene is TRBD1 (5 bases). The CDR3 sequence is 17 residues long. The germline V gene encodes CDR1 LGHNA and CDR2 YNFKEQ. Trimming cost V 2 bases and J 8 bases, with 21 bases left between them. The DNA for the CDR3 is TGTGCCAGCAGCCAACTACTACGGGGGGGGATCCTCGAAAAACTGTTTTTT. Residues: CASSQLLRGGILEKLFF.

In nucleotides, the CDR3 is TGTGCCAGTAGTGGAGGGGACAGGGCTCCTAAGGGGTCACCCCTCCACTTT. This encodes CASSGGDRAPKGSPLHF. The chain carries TRBV19 and TRBJ1-6, with 9 bases fitting TRBD1. The germline CDR1 and CDR2 sequences are LNHDA and SQIVND (reference sequence). Trimming cost V 5 bases and J 10 bases; bases outside gene matches: 15. CDR3 length: 17 amino acids.

This chain connects TRBV6-5 to TRBJ2-7; TRBD1 aligns across 7 bases. Germline assignment: CDR1 MNHEY and CDR2 SVGAGI. The CDR3 extends over 14 amino acids. Trimming removed 2 bases from V and 3 bases from J; junction bases left unmatched: 4. This chain's CDR3 is CASSYRAGGYEQYF. The CDR3 DNA is TGTGCCAGCAGTTACCGGGCAGGGGGCTACGAGCAGTACTTC.

This sequence joins TRBV19 and TRBJ2-5, with 7 bases matching TRBD2. The V gene's germline CDR1 is LNHDA and CDR2 SQIVND (reference sequence). Germline trimming cut 6 bases from V and 5 bases from J; bases unmatched to any gene: 6. This CDR3 is 13 amino acids long. This chain's CDR3 is CASSSGVLETQYF. Written as DNA, the CDR3 is TGTGCCAGTAGCAGCGGGGTTTTGGAGACCCAGTACTTC.

The V gene is TRBV18, the J gene TRBJ1-5, with a tentative D call TRBD1 (6 bases). In germline, CDR1 is KGHSH, CDR2 LQKENI. Trimming shortened V by 0 bases and J by 7 bases, and 16 bases separated the two germline ends. The CDR3 contains 16 residues. The CDR3 DNA sequence: TGTGCCAGCTCACCACCGGGACGGGGGGCCGGGCAGCCCCAGCATTTT. This codes for CASSPPGRGAGQPQHF.

The rearrangement joins TRBV14 to TRBJ1-1; tentatively, D is TRBD1 (5 bases). V shed 4 bases and J shed 5 bases, with 14 bases lying between them. CDR3 length equals 14 residues. Per germline, CDR1 SGHDN and CDR2 FVKESK. CDR3 protein: CASSPRVGGTEAFF. In nucleotides, the CDR3 is TGTGCCAGCAGCCCCAGGGTAGGAGGGACTGAAGCTTTCTTT. Supplemented by reference TRBV14 and TRBJ1-1, the full variable domain reads EAGVTQFPSHSVIEKGQTVTLRCDPISGHDNLYWYRRVMGKEIKFLLHFVKESKQDESGMPNNRFLAERTGGTYSTLKVQPAELEDSGVYFCASSPRVGGTEAFFGQGTRLTVV.

This sequence joins TRBV21-1 and TRBJ1-1. TRBV21-1 is annotated as a pseudogene. There are 16 residues in the CDR3. CDR3 loop: CASSKALRRRDTEAFF. CDR3 bases: TGTGCCAGCAGCAAAGCATTGCGGCGGAGGGACACTGAAGCTTTCTTT.